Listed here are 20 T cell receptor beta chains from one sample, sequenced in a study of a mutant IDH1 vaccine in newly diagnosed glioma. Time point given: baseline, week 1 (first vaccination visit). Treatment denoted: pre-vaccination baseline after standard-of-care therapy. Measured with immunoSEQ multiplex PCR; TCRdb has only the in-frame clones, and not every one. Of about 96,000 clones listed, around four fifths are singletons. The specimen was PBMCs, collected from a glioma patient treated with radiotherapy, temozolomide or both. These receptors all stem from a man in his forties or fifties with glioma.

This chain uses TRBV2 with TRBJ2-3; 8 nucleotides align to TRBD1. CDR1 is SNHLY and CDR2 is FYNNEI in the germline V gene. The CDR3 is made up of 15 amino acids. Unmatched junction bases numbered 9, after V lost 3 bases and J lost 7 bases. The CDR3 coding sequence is TGTGCCAGCAGTGAGGGCAGGGGGCAATCGTATACGCAGTATTTT. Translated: CASSEGRGQSYTQYF.

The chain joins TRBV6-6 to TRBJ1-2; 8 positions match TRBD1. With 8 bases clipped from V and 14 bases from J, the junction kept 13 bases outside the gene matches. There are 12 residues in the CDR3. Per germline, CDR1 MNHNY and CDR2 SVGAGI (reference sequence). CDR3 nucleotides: TGTGCCAGCCAGACAGGGGCCATCGGGTGGACCTTC. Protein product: CASQTGAIGWTF.

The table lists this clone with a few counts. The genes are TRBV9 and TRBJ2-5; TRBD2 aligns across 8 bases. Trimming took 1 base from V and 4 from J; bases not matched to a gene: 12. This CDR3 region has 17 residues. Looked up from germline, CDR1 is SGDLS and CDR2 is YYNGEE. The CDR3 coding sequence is TGTGCCAGCAGCGTATCGAGCGGGAGTGATGACGGAGAGACCCAGTACTTC. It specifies CASSVSSGSDDGETQYF. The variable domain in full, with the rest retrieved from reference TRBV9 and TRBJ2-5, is DSGVTQTPKHLITATGQRVTLRCSPRSGDLSVYWYQQSLDQGLQFLIQYYNGEERAKGNILERFSAQQFPDLHSELNLSSLELGDSALYFCASSVSSGSDDGETQYFGPGTRLLVL.

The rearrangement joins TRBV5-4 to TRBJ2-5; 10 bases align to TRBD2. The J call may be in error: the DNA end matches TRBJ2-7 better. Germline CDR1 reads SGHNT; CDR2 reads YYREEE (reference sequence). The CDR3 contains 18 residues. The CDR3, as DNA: TGTGCCAGCAGCCCCGGGCCCAAAGCGGGAGGGTTCTCCTACGAGCAGTACTTC. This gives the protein CASSPGPKAGGFSYEQYF.

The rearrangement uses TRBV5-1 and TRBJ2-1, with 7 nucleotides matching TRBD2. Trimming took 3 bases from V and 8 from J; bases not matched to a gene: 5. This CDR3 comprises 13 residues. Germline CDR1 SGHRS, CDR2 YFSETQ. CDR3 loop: CASSWTRNDEQFF. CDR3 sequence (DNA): TGCGCCAGCAGCTGGACTAGAAACGATGAGCAGTTCTTC. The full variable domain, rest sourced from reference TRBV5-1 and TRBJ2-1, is KAGVTQTPRYLIKTRGQQVTLSCSPISGHRSVSWYQQTPGQGLQFLFEYFSETQRNKGNFPGRFSGRQFSNSRSEMNVSTLELGDSALYLCASSWTRNDEQFFGPGTRLTVL.

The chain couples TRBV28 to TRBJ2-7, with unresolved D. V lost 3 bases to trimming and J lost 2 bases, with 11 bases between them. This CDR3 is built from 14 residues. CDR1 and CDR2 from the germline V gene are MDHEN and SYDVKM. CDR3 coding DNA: TGTGCCAGCAGTTTTCTCCCTTTGACCTACGAGCAGTACTTC. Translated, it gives CASSFLPLTYEQYF.

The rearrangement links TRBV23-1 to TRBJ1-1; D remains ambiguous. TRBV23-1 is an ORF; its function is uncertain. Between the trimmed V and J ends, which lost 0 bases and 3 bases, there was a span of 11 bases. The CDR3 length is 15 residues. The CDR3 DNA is TGCGCCAGCAGTCAATCAGAGGGCCCAGACACTGAAGCTTTCTTT. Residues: CASSQSEGPDTEAFF.

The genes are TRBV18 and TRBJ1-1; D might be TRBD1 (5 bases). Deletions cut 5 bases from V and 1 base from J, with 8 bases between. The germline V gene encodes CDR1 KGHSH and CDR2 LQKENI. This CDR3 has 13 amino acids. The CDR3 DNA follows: TGTGCCAGCTCAAATACAGGGAACACTGAAGCTTTCTTT. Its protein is CASSNTGNTEAFF.

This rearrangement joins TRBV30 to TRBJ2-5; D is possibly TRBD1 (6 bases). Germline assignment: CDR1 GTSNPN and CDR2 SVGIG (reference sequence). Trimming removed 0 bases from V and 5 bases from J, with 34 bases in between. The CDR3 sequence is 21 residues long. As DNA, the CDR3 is TGTGCCTGGAGTGTCCTTACGATGGACAGTGCGAACAAACCGGGCCAGGAGACCCAGTACTTC. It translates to CAWSVLTMDSANKPGQETQYF.

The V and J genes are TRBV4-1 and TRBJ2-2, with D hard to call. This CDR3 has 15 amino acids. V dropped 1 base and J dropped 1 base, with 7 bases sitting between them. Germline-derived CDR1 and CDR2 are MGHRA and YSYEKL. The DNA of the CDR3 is TGCGCCAGCAGCCAAGTGGGCCGGAACACCGGGGAGCTGTTTTTT. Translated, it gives CASSQVGRNTGELFF.

In DNA, the CDR3 is TGTGCCTGGATAGGGGAGGGAGGCTACACCTTC. It translates to CAWIGEGGYTF. This chain joins TRBV30 and TRBJ1-2; a possible D gene is TRBD1 (5 bases). The length of the CDR3 is 11 residues. CDR1 is GTSNPN and CDR2 is SVGIG in the germline V gene (reference sequence). V was cut by 4 bases and J by 8 bases, with 11 bases left in between.

The chain's CDR3 is CASLLSSGTGGPDTQYF. The CDR3 nucleotides read TGTGCAAGTCTCTTATCCTCCGGGACAGGGGGACCAGATACGCAGTATTTT. The V and J genes are TRBV12-2 and TRBJ2-3; TRBD1, as called in the table, went unchecked against the DNA. TRBV12-2 is deemed a pseudogene. This CDR3 contains 17 residues.

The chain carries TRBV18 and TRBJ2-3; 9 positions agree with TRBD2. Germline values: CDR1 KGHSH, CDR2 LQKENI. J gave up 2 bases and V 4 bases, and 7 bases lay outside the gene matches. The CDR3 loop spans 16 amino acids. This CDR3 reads CASSRLAETLTDTQYF. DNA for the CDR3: TGTGCCAGCTCACGACTAGCGGAGACACTCACAGATACGCAGTATTTT.

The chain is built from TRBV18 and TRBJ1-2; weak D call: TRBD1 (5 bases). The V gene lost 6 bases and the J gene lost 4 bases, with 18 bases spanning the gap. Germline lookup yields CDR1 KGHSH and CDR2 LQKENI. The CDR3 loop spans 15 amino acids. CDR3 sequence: CASSPPVGVLYGYTF. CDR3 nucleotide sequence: TGTGCCAGCTCCCCTCCGGTGGGGGTTCTCTATGGCTACACCTTC.

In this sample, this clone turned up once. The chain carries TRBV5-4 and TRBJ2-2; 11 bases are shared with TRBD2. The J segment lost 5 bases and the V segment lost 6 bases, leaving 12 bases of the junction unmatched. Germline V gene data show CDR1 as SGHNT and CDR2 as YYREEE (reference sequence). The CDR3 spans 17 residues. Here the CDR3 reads CASTPSLLAGGTGELFF. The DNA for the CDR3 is TGTGCCAGCACCCCCTCCTTGCTAGCGGGGGGTACCGGGGAGCTGTTTTTT. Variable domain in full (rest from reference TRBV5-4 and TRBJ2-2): ETGVTQSPTHLIKTRGQQVTLRCSSQSGHNTVSWYQQALGQGPQFIFQYYREEENGRGNFPPRFSGLQFPNYSSELNVNALELDDSALYLCASTPSLLAGGTGELFFGEGSRLTVL.

CDR3 bases: TGTGCCAGCAGTTTAGGTTCCCCTCCTGGTCGGCATTTT. Translated: CASSLGSPPGRHF. The V call is TRBV28, the J call TRBJ1-5; D not resolved. CDR1 is MDHEN, CDR2 SYDVKM, per germline. There are 13 residues in the CDR3. The V gene lost 2 bases and the J gene lost 15 bases, with 17 bases spanning the gap.

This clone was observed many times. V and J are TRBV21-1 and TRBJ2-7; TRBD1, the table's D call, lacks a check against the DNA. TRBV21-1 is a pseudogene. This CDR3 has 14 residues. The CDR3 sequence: CASRSGQGADEQYF. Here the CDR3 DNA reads TGTGCCAGCAGATCTGGACAGGGGGCTGACGAGCAGTACTTC.

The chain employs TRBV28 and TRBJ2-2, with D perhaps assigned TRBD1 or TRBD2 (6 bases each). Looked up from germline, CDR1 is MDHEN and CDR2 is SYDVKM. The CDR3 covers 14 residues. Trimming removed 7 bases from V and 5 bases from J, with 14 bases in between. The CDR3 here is CASTPGARTGELFF. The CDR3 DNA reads TGTGCCAGCACCCCGGGGGCCCGGACCGGGGAGCTGTTTTTT.

The CDR3 DNA sequence: TGTGCCAGCTCACCGCAATCTGGACTACAAACCGGGGAGCTGTTTTTT. As protein: CASSPQSGLQTGELFF. The rearrangement links TRBV18 to TRBJ2-2; D possibly corresponds to TRBD2 (6 bases). This CDR3 has 16 amino acids. The V and J ends lost 3 bases and 5 bases respectively, with 16 bases between them. The germline V gene has CDR1 KGHSH and CDR2 LQKENI.

CDR3 in amino acids: CASSQGRQGRTDTQYF. The CDR3 DNA sequence: TGTGCCAGCAGCCAGGGGCGACAGGGGCGCACAGATACGCAGTATTTT. This chain connects TRBV13 to TRBJ2-3; 8 bases fit TRBD1. Germline V gene lookup returns CDR1 PRHDT and CDR2 FYEKMQ (reference sequence). This CDR3 has 16 amino acids. J was trimmed by 1 base and V by 5 bases; bases with no gene match: 8.